This T cell receptor beta chain is from a study of T cells expressing NK-cell markers. Study summary: Seven HCMV-seropositive donors and one seronegative donor made up the eight sequenced donors. Points from the study as a whole: Also leading the CD3+CD56-NKG2C+ fraction in a handful of donors were these clonotypes.

On this clonotype itself: Its specificity is unknown.

TCR beta cDNA was generated via 5'RACE template switching incorporating UMIs. TCRdb re-called the 5' RACE reads and gives one entry per CDR3 protein, without DNA. The sample is made up of 250,000 or so distinct CDR3 sequences, and the top ten hold roughly 4.2% of it. The CDR3 length is 16 residues. CDR1 is MNHEY and CDR2 is SVGAGI in the germline V gene. Sequenced: blood T cells: a sorted CD56 or NKG2C T cell subset, CD4+ or CD8+ T cells, or bulk PBMC T cells (not recorded which). The chain is built from TRBV6-5 and TRBJ2-4. This clonotype was obtained from a woman between 18 and 70 years old in good health. The chain's CDR3 is CASSYSAGLAKNIQYF.